One sample yielded the 23 T cell receptor beta chains listed below, sequenced in a study of Ad26.COV2.S vaccination and SARS-CoV-2 variants. The protocol was immunoSEQ multiplex PCR, while the TCRdb copy is restricted to in-frame clones and leaves out a portion. Of 350,000 to 450,000 clones listed, roughly 84% are singletons. Treatment meaning: around 19 received Ad26.COV2.S at low or high dose, single or two shots; about five received placebo; per-sample allocation not given. Day 63 following the first vaccine or placebo injection was when the samples were taken. The source material was peripheral blood, sampled in a trial of Ad26.COV2.S vaccine versus placebo. These TCRs come from a person aged 18-60 years who received the Ad26.COV2.S COVID-19 vaccine or a placebo.

The gene calls are TRBV7-6 and TRBJ1-6; 7 bases fit TRBD1. The CDR3 contains 19 residues. The germline gives CDR1 SGHVS, CDR2 FNYEAQ. V lost 1 base, J lost 2 bases, and 11 bases stayed unmatched. DNA for the CDR3: TGTGCCAGCAGCTTAGAGGGGATTACAGGGGACGCCTATAATTCACCCCTCCACTTT. Its translation: CASSLEGITGDAYNSPLHF. The full variable domain, in which reference TRBV7-6 and TRBJ1-6 provide the parts outside the CDR3, is GAGVSQSPRYKVTKRGQDVALRCDPISGHVSLYWYRQALGQGPEFLTYFNYEAQQDKSGLPNDRFSAERPEGSISTLTIQRTEQRDSAMYRCASSLEGITGDAYNSPLHFGNGTRLTVT.

The chain uses TRBV25-1 and TRBJ2-1; D remains ambiguous. In germline, CDR1 is MGHDK, CDR2 SYGVNS. V gave up 3 bases and J gave up 7 bases, with 10 bases separating them. The CDR3 is 13 amino acids. DNA of the CDR3: TGTGCCAGCAGTGAGGCGGTTTGGAATGAGCAGTTCTTC. It specifies CASSEAVWNEQFF.

The chain is built from TRBV2 and TRBJ2-1; D ambiguous. Per germline, CDR1 SNHLY and CDR2 FYNNEI. The CDR3 sequence is 13 residues long. V shed 4 bases and J shed 9 bases, with 13 bases lying between them. CDR3 coding DNA: TGTGCCAGCAGTGGTGCACCCGGCGGTGAGCAGTTCTTC. Encoded protein: CASSGAPGGEQFF.

The V call is TRBV27, the J call TRBJ2-3, with 10 bases that match TRBD2. The ends lost 4 bases at V and 4 bases at J; junction bases unmatched: 8. Germline CDR1 and CDR2: MNHEY and SMNVEV (reference sequence). The CDR3 length is 16 residues. The CDR3 DNA sequence: TGTGCCAGCAGTTCATCTAGCGGGAGCTACCCAGATACGCAGTATTTT. Amino acid sequence: CASSSSSGSYPDTQYF.

This sequence joins TRBV18 and TRBJ2-7; weak D call: TRBD1 (6 bases). Germline V gives CDR1 KGHSH, CDR2 LQKENI. The CDR3 is 15 residues long. The V end lost 4 bases, the J end lost 1 base, and 14 bases lay between the germline ends. CDR3 sequence: CASSHGRTVSYEQYF. CDR3 nucleotide sequence: TGTGCCAGCTCACACGGAAGGACAGTATCCTACGAGCAGTACTTC.

This clone was picked up one time. The chain couples TRBV5-8 to TRBJ1-2; D unclear. V gave up 4 bases and J gave up 0 bases, with 10 bases separating them. CDR1 and CDR2 (germline): SGHTS, YDEGEE. The CDR3 sequence is 14 residues long. The chain's CDR3 is CASSPVPPNYGYTF. CDR3 coding DNA: TGTGCCAGCAGCCCGGTCCCCCCTAACTATGGCTACACCTTC.

The genes are TRBV30 and TRBJ2-5; maybe TRBD2 (6 bases). This CDR3 contains 14 residues. Trimming took off 1 base at V and 3 bases at J, with 12 bases between the two ends. Germline V lookup: CDR1 GTSNPN, CDR2 SVGIG (reference sequence). The DNA of the CDR3 is TGTGCCTGGAGTGGTGGCGGGGATAAAGAGACCCAGTACTTC. This gives the protein CAWSGGGDKETQYF.

The V gene is TRBV24-1, the J gene TRBJ2-3, with no clear D. CDR3 length equals 13 residues. The ends were cut back, 1 base at V and 4 bases at J, with 5 bases in the middle. Germline V lookup: CDR1 KGHDR, CDR2 SFDVKD. The CDR3 coding sequence is TGTGCCACCAGTGATTTTGGGTCAGATACGCAGTATTTT. It encodes CATSDFGSDTQYF.

The chain uses TRBV5-5 and TRBJ2-2, with D perhaps TRBD2 (6 bases). The V gene lost 8 bases and the J gene lost 0 bases, with 11 bases spanning the gap. The CDR3 has 14 amino acids. Germline CDR1 SGHKS, CDR2 YYEKEE (reference sequence). The CDR3 coding sequence is TGTGCCAGTCAGTCTAGCGCGAACACCGGGGAGCTGTTTTTT. As protein: CASQSSANTGELFF.

The chain couples TRBV19 to TRBJ1-5, with unresolved D. The CDR3 length is 15 residues. V lost 3 bases to trimming and J lost 7 bases, with 16 bases between them. The germline gives CDR1 LNHDA, CDR2 SQIVND (reference sequence). CDR3 sequence reads: CASSMWSQFKQPQHF. For the CDR3, the DNA is TGTGCCAGTAGTATGTGGTCGCAGTTCAAGCAGCCCCAGCATTTT.

The chain has TRBV5-1 and TRBJ1-2, with a weak D call TRBD1 (6 bases). The V end lost 0 bases, the J end lost 5 bases, and 23 bases lay between the germline ends. The CDR3 consists of 18 residues. Germline V gene sequence: CDR1 SGHRS, CDR2 YFSETQ. CDR3 bases: TGCGCCAGCAGCTTGGATGGGCCTTTACAGGGTGGATGGTATGGCTACACCTTC. Protein product: CASSLDGPLQGGWYGYTF.

V and J are TRBV6-5 and TRBJ2-1, with TRBD2 matching over 9 bases. CDR1 is MNHEY, CDR2 SVGAGI, per germline. This CDR3 comprises 15 residues. J gave up 15 bases and V 0 bases, and 12 bases lay outside the gene matches. The CDR3 sequence is CASSYSRTSGSGGFF. CDR3 coding DNA: TGTGCCAGCAGTTACTCAAGAACTAGCGGGTCGGGTGGGTTCTTC.

The chain combines TRBV9 with TRBJ2-7; D is perhaps TRBD1 (6 bases). V gave up 0 bases and J gave up 3 bases, with 13 bases separating them. Germline values: CDR1 SGDLS, CDR2 YYNGEE. CDR3 length equals 15 residues. CDR3 amino acids: CASSVAGATLYEQYF. DNA for the CDR3: TGTGCCAGCAGCGTAGCAGGGGCAACCCTCTACGAGCAGTACTTC.

J is TRBJ1-2 and V is TRBV7-2; D not resolved. This CDR3 is 13 amino acids long. V lost 1 base and J lost 4, with 7 bases in between. CDR1 and CDR2 (germline): SGHTA, FQGNSA. The CDR3 protein is CASSLGYGYGYTF. Here the CDR3 DNA reads TGTGCCAGCAGCTTAGGGTACGGCTATGGCTACACCTTC.

The chain recombines TRBV19 with TRBJ1-6; TRBD1 matches at 7 bases. Trimming took 5 bases from V and 7 from J; bases not matched to a gene: 5. The germline V gene encodes CDR1 LNHDA and CDR2 SQIVND (reference sequence). The length of the CDR3 is 14 residues. DNA for the CDR3: TGTGCCAGTAGTGTCGACAGGGACAATTCACCCCTCCACTTT. As protein: CASSVDRDNSPLHF.

The gene calls are TRBV28 and TRBJ2-7; perhaps D is TRBD1 or TRBD2 (5 bases each). V lost 4 bases to trimming and J lost 6 bases, with 13 bases between them. This CDR3 spans 13 amino acids. Germline-derived CDR1 and CDR2 are MDHEN and SYDVKM. This chain's CDR3 is CASSSGTPLEQYF. DNA for the CDR3: TGTGCCAGCAGTTCAGGGACCCCCCTCGAGCAGTACTTC.

V gene TRBV6-2 or TRBV6-3 combines with J gene TRBJ2-3; 7 bases fit TRBD2. The CDR3 has 14 residues. V lost 5 bases and J lost 6; bases outside the gene matches: 8. Germline V CDR1 and CDR2: MNHEY, SVGEGT. The CDR3 DNA reads as TGTGCCAGCAGTGGTAGCGGGTCCACGGATACGCAGTATTTT. Encoded protein: CASSGSGSTDTQYF.

The chain carries TRBV9 and TRBJ1-1, with D uncertain. Between the trimmed V and J ends, which lost 0 bases and 1 base, there was a span of 7 bases. There are 14 residues in the CDR3. The germline CDR1 and CDR2 sequences are SGDLS and YYNGEE. CDR3 DNA: TGTGCCAGCAGCGTAGTTACAAGGAACACTGAAGCTTTCTTT. Protein sequence: CASSVVTRNTEAFF.

The V gene is TRBV5-5, the J gene TRBJ2-3, with D tentatively TRBD2 (6 bases). CDR1 is SGHKS, CDR2 YYEKEE, per germline (reference sequence). V was clipped by 4 bases and J by 8 bases, with 11 bases between them. The CDR3 runs 12 residues. CDR3 bases: TGTGCCAGCAGCCTTGCCGGGGGTACGCAGTATTTT. Residues: CASSLAGGTQYF. The variable domain in full, completed from reference TRBV5-5 and TRBJ2-3, reads DAGVTQSPTHLIKTRGQQVTLRCSPISGHKSVSWYQQVLGQGPQFIFQYYEKEERGRGNFPDRFSARQFPNYSSELNVNALLLGDSALYLCASSLAGGTQYFGPGTRLTVL.

The rearrangement joins TRBV5-1 to TRBJ2-2; D gene ambiguous. Looked up from germline, CDR1 is SGHRS and CDR2 is YFSETQ. CDR3 length: 15 amino acids. V lost 4 bases to trimming and J lost 1 base, with 11 bases between them. Written as DNA, the CDR3 is TGCGCCAGCAGCGCGTCGGGCCTGAACACCGGGGAGCTGTTTTTT. Translating gives CASSASGLNTGELFF.

This clone has a handful of counts. The gene calls are TRBV28 and TRBJ1-3; TRBD1 agrees at 8 bases. CDR1 is MDHEN, CDR2 SYDVKM, per germline. V lost 8 bases and J lost 4; bases outside the gene matches: 7. There are 14 residues in the CDR3. The CDR3 loop is CASWDRTQGNTIYF. CDR3 DNA: TGTGCCAGCTGGGACAGGACGCAGGGAAACACCATATATTTT.

The gene calls are TRBV6-5 and TRBJ2-7; D is unresolved. V lost 6 bases, J lost 3 bases, and 15 bases lay in between. From germline, CDR1 is MNHEY and CDR2 SVGAGI. CDR3 length: 14 residues. The CDR3: CASRTKSGFYEQYF. In DNA, the CDR3 is TGTGCCAGCAGAACTAAGTCGGGCTTCTACGAGCAGTACTTC.

The V gene is TRBV30, the J gene TRBJ2-1; 8 bases agree with TRBD2. Germline lookup yields CDR1 GTSNPN and CDR2 SVGIG (reference sequence). V shed 5 bases and J 4 bases; nucleotides not matched to a gene: 4. The CDR3 runs to 13 residues. DNA of the CDR3: TGTGCCTGGGGGCGGGGGGCGTACAATGAGCAGTTCTTC. Its translation: CAWGRGAYNEQFF.